The entry that follows covers one T cell receptor beta chain sequence. No cognate antigen has been identified for it. The record has no base qualities; no much larger clone is one base away. This entry comes from a study of blood T cells in healthy people across ages (dated by TCRdb to between 2014 and 2017). Describing the broader study: In model experiments, roughly one uniquely barcoded TCR beta cDNA molecule per two T cells was captured by template switching. To track age-related changes in TCR beta repertoire diversity, the study relied on deep sequencing normalized with unique cDNA molecular identifiers. The donors were divided into four age groups: young (average roughly 17 years), middle-aged (around 41), aged (around 67) and long-lived (about 84). To avoid experimental bias, donors of different ages were distributed randomly across sequencing lanes. Two additional independent replicas of 1 million unique cDNA reads from the same blood draw were analyzed for two donors (one aged 18 to 30 and one aged 80 or older). The research as a whole found: The long-lived group showed more naive CD4+ T cells, fewer expanded clones and increased TCR diversity than the aged group, suggesting age selection. Observed TCR beta diversity per million T cells fell roughly linearly with age, and a significant reduction was already apparent by age around 40. Bulk unsorted PBMC profiling prevented conclusive comparison of naive and antigen-experienced compartments. Total diversity estimates from one million sequenced T cells were considered lower bounds and underestimates. Because donor CMV infection status was unknown, age-related changes in expanded clonotypes were potentially confounded. The percentage of naive T cells measured by flow cytometry correlated strongly with observed TCR beta diversity.

The roughly 39 donors, aged 6 to 90 years, were systemically healthy Caucasian individuals from Russia. Each donor gave roughly 9.5 milliliters of peripheral blood, collected into EDTA-treated Vacutainer tubes. Ficoll-Paque density-gradient centrifugation was used to isolate PBMCs, with at least 7 million per sample. Trizol reagent was used to extract total RNA from PBMCs, with at least 5.5 micrograms per sample. For every donor, flow cytometry on a PBMC aliquot measured the percentage of naive CD45RAhigh/CD27high T cells. The protocol used for the library was 5' RACE. The sequencing machine was an Illumina HiSeq 2500. A second PCR of about 6 to 11 cycles was run with a J-beta primer mix and a sample-barcoded 5' primer. Each TCR beta cDNA molecule received a unique molecular identifier from a template-switch 5' adaptor carrying 12 random nucleotides. At least 2.5 million CDR3-containing paired-end reads were obtained from each sample. First-strand cDNA was synthesized from all RNA with the Mint cDNA synthesis kit, primed by a TRBC-specific oligonucleotide. After uracil-DNA glycosylase treatment, a first 18-cycle PCR used universal primers M1SS and BC2_uni_R on all cDNA. The paper's data handling went like this. Normalization of each sample was performed by random selection of 1 million high-quality reads, each carrying a distinct molecular identifier. Reads with shared molecular identifiers were discarded instead of being binned into consensus sequences. MiTCR, set to a Q25 quality threshold and the strictest error-elimination algorithm, was used for CDR3 identification, clonotype clustering and error correction. A nonparametric unseen species model with Euler transformation was used to estimate lower-bound total TCR beta diversity. TCRdb itself trimmed the public reads at Q25 with fastp, ran MiXCR and retained productive beta chains. CDR3 protein sequences are deduplicated, and each keeps its most common genes and DNA. The V and J calls and clone size are TCRdb's, not the authors'. The sample contains more than 1,400,000 distinct CDR3 sequences, around 42% of them found a single time. The ten largest clones take up 7% to 9% of the sample.

Inclusive of the bounding cysteine and phenylalanine, the CDR3 is 14 residues long. The sequence is cut down to CDR3 DNA, 42 bases in frame from base 1. The germline V and J ends show losses of 3 bases and 4 bases respectively, and no gene match explains 4 bases of the junction. The sequence derives from a woman younger than 35 in good health. Sequencing used blood. This receptor chain uses TRBV12-3 or TRBV12-4 and TRBJ1-2; 8 middle bases align to TRBD1. Read as DNA, the sequence is TGTGCCAGCAGTTTTCCCACAGGGGGCTATGGCTACACCTTC. Translated, this gives CASSFPTGGYGYTF.